These T cell receptor beta chains were read from a single sample in a study of blood T cell repertoires in COVID-19. Using immunoSEQ multiplex PCR, the repertoire was profiled, and TCRdb retains in-frame clones only, with some absent. The sample carries 100,000 to 150,000 clones, around 88% recorded once. Sample: PBMCs or T cells enriched from blood (not recorded which). The source is a woman in her forties or fifties who had recovered from COVID-19. The CDR3 runs from the conserved cysteine through the conserved F or W. A D gene is named only where the DNA matches it firmly. Only some rows state a clone size, as once, few, many or a class for expanded clones.

TRBJ2-1	NA	TRBV19	TRBD2	TGTGCCAGTAGTAGGGCTAGCGGGGTGGACTCCTACAATGAGCAGTTCTTC	CASSRASGVDSYNEQFF
TRBJ1-2	once	TRBV5-6	NA	TGTGCCAGCAGCTCGACAGGATATGGCTACACCTTC	CASSSTGYGYTF
TRBJ2-7	NA	TRBV30	NA	TGTGCCTGGAGTGTAGCAACCTTGTTAGAGTACTTC	CAWSVATLLEYF
TRBJ2-3	once	TRBV7-9	TRBD2	TGTGCCAGCAACCCGCGGCAGGGTAGCGGGGGTAGGACAGATACGCAGTATTTT	CASNPRQGSGGRTDTQYF
TRBJ2-5	NA	TRBV4-3	TRBD2	TGCGCCAGCAGCCAAGAGACTAGCGGGGGAGAGACCCAGTACTTC	CASSQETSGGETQYF
TRBJ1-5	NA	TRBV6-5	TRBD1	TGTGCCAGCAGTTACGGGACAGGGAGGAATCAGCCCCAGCATTTT	CASSYGTGRNQPQHF
TRBJ1-3	NA	TRBV5-4	NA	TGTGCCAGCAGCTTGGCTTCGGGCTCTGGAAACACCATATATTTT	CASSLASGSGNTIYF
TRBJ2-1	NA	TRBV15	TRBD2	TGTGCCACCAGCAGAGATACCCAGCGGGGGGGCGATGAGCAGTTCTTC	CATSRDTQRGGDEQFF
TRBJ2-4	NA	TRBV3-1/TRBV3-2	TRBD2	TGTGCCAGCAGCCCGATCCTAGCGGGGGGGCAGTCATCGGCCAAAAACATTCAGTACTTC	CASSPILAGGQSSAKNIQYF
TRBJ1-1	NA	TRBV7-2	NA	TGTGCCAGCAGCACCAGGGAGGGGGTTGAAGCTTTCTTT	CASSTREGVEAFF
TRBJ2-5	NA	TRBV11-2	TRBD1	TGTGCCAGCAGCTTAGCTTACAGGGGTGACGAGACCCAGTACTTC	CASSLAYRGDETQYF
TRBJ1-6	NA	TRBV11-3	TRBD1	TGTGCCAGCAGCTGGTCCGGGACAGGGGCTATAAATTCACCCCTCCACTTT	CASSWSGTGAINSPLHF
TRBJ2-2	once	TRBV4-1	NA	TGCGCCAGCAGCCAAGTCGGTGGTCCGGAGCTGTTTTTT	CASSQVGGPELFF
TRBJ2-5	NA	TRBV4-1	TRBD2	TGCGCCAGCAGCCAAGTGTGGCGGGGGTTTTGGGAGACCCAGTACTTC	CASSQVWRGFWETQYF
TRBJ2-2	NA	TRBV7-9	TRBD1	TGTGCCAGCAGCCCGACAGGGACGAACACCGGGGAGCTGTTTTTT	CASSPTGTNTGELFF
TRBJ1-1	NA	TRBV12-5	NA	TGTGCTAGTGGTTTGGTACGAGTGGAGATGAACACTGAAGCTTTCTTT	CASGLVRVEMNTEAFF
TRBJ2-1	NA	TRBV25-1	TRBD2	TGTGCCAGCGGACGGACTAGCGGGGGGGCCGCCCACAATGAGCAGTTCTTC	CASGRTSGGAAHNEQFF
TRBJ2-5	NA	TRBV5-4	TRBD2	TGTGCCAGCAGTTCGACTAGCGGGGAAGAGACCCAGTACTTC	CASSSTSGEETQYF
TRBJ1-1	NA	TRBV5-1	TRBD1	TGCGCCAGCAGCCCACAGACAGGGGCTAACACTGAAGCTTTCTTT	CASSPQTGANTEAFF
TRBJ1-2	NA	TRBV9	TRBD1	TGTGCCAGCAGCGACCGGGACAGGGCAGGCTATGGCTACACCTTC	CASSDRDRAGYGYTF
TRBJ2-7	few	TRBV5-8	NA	TGTGCCAGCAGCCTGCCGGGGCAGGGGTACGAGCAGTACTTC	CASSLPGQGYEQYF
TRBJ1-1	NA	TRBV19	NA	TGTGCCAGTAGTAGGGCAGCTACGAACACTGAAGCTTTCTTT	CASSRAATNTEAFF
TRBJ2-1	NA	TRBV4-3	TRBD2	TGCGCCAGCAGCCAAGATCCAGCGGGGGTCAATGAGCAGTTCTTC	CASSQDPAGVNEQFF
TRBJ2-3	NA	TRBV6-5	NA	TGTGCCAGCAGTTACTCGATTCGGGGGGATACGCAGTATTTT	CASSYSIRGDTQYF
TRBJ2-1	NA	TRBV7-2	TRBD1	TGTGCCAGCAGCTTACGACAGGGGGTTACCTACAATGAGCAGTTCTTC	CASSLRQGVTYNEQFF
TRBJ1-1	once	TRBV19	NA	TGTGCCAGTAGTATTCGTACAGGGATGAACACTGAAGCTTTCTTT	CASSIRTGMNTEAFF
TRBJ2-7	NA	TRBV27	NA	TGTGCCAGCAGTTTAGAGGGCTCCCCTTACGAGCAGTACTTC	CASSLEGSPYEQYF
TRBJ2-1	NA	TRBV2	NA	TGTGCCAGCAGGGCCGGGGATCTCATCAATGAGCAGTTCTTC	CASRAGDLINEQFF
TRBJ1-1	NA	TRBV30	TRBD1	TGTGCCTGGAATCCGGGACAGGGGTATGAAGCTTTCTTT	CAWNPGQGYEAFF
TRBJ1-1	once	TRBV29-1	TRBD1	TGCAGCGTTGCCGGACAGGGGACACGGGCTTTCTTT	CSVAGQGTRAFF
TRBJ2-3	NA	TRBV5-1	TRBD1	TGCGCCAGCAGAGAGGGACAGGGGATGCCAGATACGCAGTATTTT	CASREGQGMPDTQYF
TRBJ1-4	NA	TRBV27	NA	TGTGCCAGCAGCCCAGGGCCCAGGAGCGAAAAACTGTTTTTT	CASSPGPRSEKLFF
TRBJ2-6	NA	TRBV3-1/TRBV3-2	TRBD1	TGTGCCAGCAGCCAAGTCCCAGGGGGCGTCTTGGTGACTGGGGCCAACGTCCTGACTTTC	CASSQVPGGVLVTGANVLTF
TRBJ1-3	NA	TRBV10-3	NA	TGTGCCATCAGTGAGTCGGTTGCGGGAGGCAGCATTGAGGGAAACACCATATATTTT	CAISESVAGGSIEGNTIYF
TRBJ2-7	NA	TRBV6-5	NA	TGTGCCAGCACCAACCGCGGGGAGCAGTACTTC	CASTNRGEQYF
TRBJ2-7	NA	TRBV18	NA	TGTGCCAGCTCCACAGGGGCGGGGACCTACGAGCAGTACTTC	CASSTGAGTYEQYF
TRBJ2-5	NA	TRBV11-2	NA	TGTGCCAGCAGCCGCGACAGCTCCCTCGAGACCCAGTACTTC	CASSRDSSLETQYF
TRBJ1-3	NA	TRBV6-6	NA	TGTGCCAGCAGATCTGCGGGGCAACTTGGAAACACCATATATTTT	CASRSAGQLGNTIYF
TRBJ2-6	NA	TRBV5-4	TRBD1	TGTGCCAGCAGCTTGGTCGGCAGGGACAGCTCTGGGGCCAACGTCCTGACTTTC	CASSLVGRDSSGANVLTF
TRBJ1-1	once	TRBV4-2	NA	TGTGCCAGCAGCCCCAATGGAGGGGATAACACTGAAGCTTTCTTT	CASSPNGGDNTEAFF
TRBJ2-5	NA	TRBV19	NA	TGTGCCAGTAGTCCCAACCCCGGGACCCAGTACTTC	CASSPNPGTQYF
TRBJ1-1	NA	TRBV7-2	TRBD1	TGTGCCAGCAGCGCCAGGCCTCAGGGGGCCCTAGGGAACACTGAAGCTTTCTTT	CASSARPQGALGNTEAFF
TRBJ1-5	NA	TRBV19	TRBD1	TGTGCCACCACGGACAGGCGGTATCGGCAGCCCCAGCATTTT	CATTDRRYRQPQHF
TRBJ2-3	NA	TRBV9	NA	TGTGCCAGCAGCGTAGGTTCCGTTAGCACAGATACGCAGTATTTT	CASSVGSVSTDTQYF
TRBJ1-2	once	TRBV19	TRBD1	TGTGCCAGTAGTATCGGGCAGGGGACAGGTAACTATGGCTACACCTTC	CASSIGQGTGNYGYTF
TRBJ1-4	NA	TRBV2	NA	TGTGCCAGCAGTCCTAACACTAGTAGGGAAAAACTGTTTTTT	CASSPNTSREKLFF
TRBJ2-1	NA	TRBV20-1	NA	TGCAGTGCTAGTGTTGGAGCGACCACCTACAATGAGCAGTTCTTC	CSASVGATTYNEQFF
TRBJ2-1	NA	TRBV10-1	TRBD1	TGCGCCAGCAGTGAGCGACAGGGGGGTTACAATGAGCAGTTCTTC	CASSERQGGYNEQFF
TRBJ2-4	NA	TRBV5-5	TRBD1	TGTGCCAGCAGCGCCGGGACAGCAGAGTACTTC	CASSAGTAEYF
TRBJ2-7	NA	TRBV3-1/TRBV3-2	NA	TGTGCCAGCAGCCAAGGTTATTGGGTTGGGGCCGCCGCGGACGAGCAGTACTTC	CASSQGYWVGAAADEQYF
TRBJ2-6	NA	TRBV7-3	TRBD1	TGTGCCAGCAGCTTAGGACAGGGGTCTGGGGCCAACGTCCTGACTTTC	CASSLGQGSGANVLTF
TRBJ1-4	NA	TRBV9	NA	TGTGCCAGCAGCGCTTCTACAGGGAATAATGAAAAACTGTTTTTT	CASSASTGNNEKLFF
TRBJ2-3	NA	TRBV6-1	NA	TGTGCCAGCAGTGAAAGTAGACGGGGGACAGATACGCAGTATTTT	CASSESRRGTDTQYF
TRBJ1-2	NA	TRBV7-8	TRBD1	TGTGCCAGCAGCTTACGTTCTCAGGGGGACTATGGCTACACCTTC	CASSLRSQGDYGYTF
TRBJ2-7	NA	TRBV25-1	TRBD1	TGTGCCAGCGGGGACAGCTACGAGCAGTACTTC	CASGDSYEQYF
TRBJ1-6	NA	TRBV7-9	NA	TGTGCCAGCAGCTTAGTGGACAGAAGCCCTCTGGGTTCACCCCTCCACTTT	CASSLVDRSPLGSPLHF